Only one count was recorded for the clone carrying this T cell receptor (beta chain). Its matching antigen is unknown. Library preparation (for TCRbeta) was performed with unique molecular identifiers. TCRdb called the PCR reads again in MiXCR, with one record for every CDR3 protein. This table holds a few hundred thousand distinct CDR3 sequences, over 25% found once. Germline V gene sequence: CDR1 MDHEN, CDR2 SYDVKM. The CDR3 runs to 14 residues. V gave up 6 bases and J gave up 3 bases; unmatched junction bases: 5. The source of the sample is a study of T-cell reconstitution after alpha-beta-depleted transplantation in children. Findings and caveats of the study: Recipient T cells and thymic progenitors that survived were the source of the high TCRbeta diversity seen at day 60 in some patients. Reportedly, roughly two months post-transplant, alpha-beta T cells arose from several hundred expanded graft clones. After one year, T-cell counts and TCRbeta diversity mostly came from new T cells.

This clonotype was obtained from a boy under two years old with Wiskott-Aldrich syndrome, due to receive a stem cell transplant. V is TRBV28 and J is TRBJ1-5; 7 bases align to TRBD1. This specimen was PBMCs, taken before TCRalphabeta/CD19-depleted stem cell transplant. CDR3 sequence: CASRFDRDNQPQHF. The CDR3, as DNA: TGTGCCAGCAGGTTCGACAGGGACAATCAGCCCCAGCATTTT.